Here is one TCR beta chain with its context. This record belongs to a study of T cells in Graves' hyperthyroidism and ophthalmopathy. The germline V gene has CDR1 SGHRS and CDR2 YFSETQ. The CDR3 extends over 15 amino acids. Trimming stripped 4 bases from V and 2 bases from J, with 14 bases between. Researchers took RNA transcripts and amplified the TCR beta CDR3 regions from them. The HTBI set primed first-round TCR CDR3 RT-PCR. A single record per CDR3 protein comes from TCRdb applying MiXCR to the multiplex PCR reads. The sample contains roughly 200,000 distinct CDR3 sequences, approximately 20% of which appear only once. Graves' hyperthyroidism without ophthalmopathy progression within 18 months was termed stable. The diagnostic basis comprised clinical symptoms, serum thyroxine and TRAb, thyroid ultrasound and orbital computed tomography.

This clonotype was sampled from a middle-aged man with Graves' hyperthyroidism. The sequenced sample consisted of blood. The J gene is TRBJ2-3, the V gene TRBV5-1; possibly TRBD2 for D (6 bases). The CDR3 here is CASSTTSRNTDTQYF. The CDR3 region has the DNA TGCGCCAGCAGCACAACTAGCAGGAACACAGATACGCAGTATTTT.